Listed below are T cell receptor beta chains from one sample, sequenced in a study of blood T cell repertoires in COVID-19. Clones were sequenced by immunoSEQ multiplex PCR, and TCRdb holds only the in-frame ones, with some missing. The sample has about 120,000 clones, 75% to 90% seen once. Sequenced sample: peripheral blood. Receptors originate from a woman aged 70-85 years with acute or convalescent COVID-19. CDR3s include the opening cysteine and the closing phenylalanine or tryptophan. Fields, in order: CDR3 protein, V gene, J gene.

CDR3aa: CSARDRREQFF
v_gene: TRBV20-1
j_gene: TRBJ2-1

CDR3aa: CASSYSTVLGNSPLHF
v_gene: TRBV6-5
j_gene: TRBJ1-6

CDR3aa: CASSLSGGAYNEQFF
v_gene: TRBV5-1
j_gene: TRBJ2-1

CDR3aa: CASSIGTAGWGYTF
v_gene: TRBV19
j_gene: TRBJ1-2

CDR3aa: CAWRGGGHYEQYF
v_gene: TRBV30
j_gene: TRBJ2-7

CDR3aa: CASSPLRGEAEAFF
v_gene: TRBV11-3
j_gene: TRBJ1-1

CDR3aa: CASSLGPSGETQYF
v_gene: TRBV5-4
j_gene: TRBJ2-5

CDR3aa: CASSSAGLARETQYF
v_gene: TRBV7-3
j_gene: TRBJ2-5

CDR3aa: CASSLGRGHSYEQYF
v_gene: TRBV5-4
j_gene: TRBJ2-7

CDR3aa: CATSRPGGLGNTEAFF
v_gene: TRBV15
j_gene: TRBJ1-1

CDR3aa: CASSINGGETQYF
v_gene: TRBV19
j_gene: TRBJ2-5

CDR3aa: CASSSRQGSYEQYF
v_gene: TRBV5-4
j_gene: TRBJ2-7

CDR3aa: CASSQVGPGGQSVDEQFF
v_gene: TRBV23-1
j_gene: TRBJ2-1

CDR3aa: CASTNNGGEGLYEQYF
v_gene: TRBV28
j_gene: TRBJ2-7

CDR3aa: CASSSGQGFYQPQHF
v_gene: TRBV28
j_gene: TRBJ1-5

CDR3aa: CASGLVVAGRTNEQFF
v_gene: TRBV12-5
j_gene: TRBJ2-1

CDR3aa: CASSSVGGAPNSPLHF
v_gene: TRBV11-2
j_gene: TRBJ1-6

CDR3aa: CASSIDRGEAFF
v_gene: TRBV5-1
j_gene: TRBJ1-1

CDR3aa: CASSLLQGMLRSEQFF
v_gene: TRBV11-3
j_gene: TRBJ2-1

CDR3aa: CASSPWTGGNYGYTF
v_gene: TRBV7-9
j_gene: TRBJ1-2

CDR3aa: CASKRDQNVDQPQHF
v_gene: TRBV2
j_gene: TRBJ1-5

CDR3aa: CASSYAGDTEAFF
v_gene: TRBV5-1
j_gene: TRBJ1-1

CDR3aa: CASSDLGQGFSYEQYF
v_gene: TRBV19
j_gene: TRBJ2-7

CDR3aa: CASSQPGQGYGYTF
v_gene: TRBV19
j_gene: TRBJ1-2

CDR3aa: CASSLALAPYEQYF
v_gene: TRBV5-1
j_gene: TRBJ2-7

CDR3aa: CASSLSTTGSNEQYF
v_gene: TRBV5-1
j_gene: TRBJ2-7

CDR3aa: CASSQGHRRTF
v_gene: TRBV3-1/TRBV3-2
j_gene: TRBJ1-2

CDR3aa: CASSLAAVGTGDTEAFF
v_gene: TRBV7-9
j_gene: TRBJ1-1

CDR3aa: CASSLFQGGIGELFF
v_gene: TRBV11-2
j_gene: TRBJ2-2

CDR3aa: CASSLVGLENYGYTF
v_gene: TRBV28
j_gene: TRBJ1-2

CDR3aa: CSARVLDTIYF
v_gene: TRBV20-1
j_gene: TRBJ1-3

CDR3aa: CASSSQGASYGYTF
v_gene: TRBV5-4
j_gene: TRBJ1-2

CDR3aa: CASSQGQGAYGYTF
v_gene: TRBV5-1
j_gene: TRBJ1-2

CDR3aa: CATSDSTGNTGELFF
v_gene: TRBV24-1
j_gene: TRBJ2-2

CDR3aa: CASSGGTWNREKLFF
v_gene: TRBV9
j_gene: TRBJ1-4